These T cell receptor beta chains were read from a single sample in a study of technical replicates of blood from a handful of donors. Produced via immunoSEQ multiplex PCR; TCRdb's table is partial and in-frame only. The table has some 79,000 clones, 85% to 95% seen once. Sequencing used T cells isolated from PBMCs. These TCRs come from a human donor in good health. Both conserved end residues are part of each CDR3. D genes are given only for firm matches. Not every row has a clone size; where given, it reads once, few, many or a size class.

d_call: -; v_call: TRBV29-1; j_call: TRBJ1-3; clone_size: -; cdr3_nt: TGCAGCGTTGAATTCTCTGGTGAGGCTGGAAACACCATATATTTT; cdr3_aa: CSVEFSGEAGNTIYF
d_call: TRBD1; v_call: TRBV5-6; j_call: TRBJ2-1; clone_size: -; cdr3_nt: TGTGCCAGCAGCTTGGGGACAGGGCCTTACAATGAGCAGTTCTTC; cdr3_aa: CASSLGTGPYNEQFF
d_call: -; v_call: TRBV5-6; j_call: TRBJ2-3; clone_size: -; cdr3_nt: TGTGCCAGCAGCTTGGTGCAGGGCACAGATACGCAGTATTTT; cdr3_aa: CASSLVQGTDTQYF
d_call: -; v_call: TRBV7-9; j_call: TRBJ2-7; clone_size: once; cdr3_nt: TGTGCCAGCAGCTTAGGCTCGGGCCAGGGACTTTACGAGCAGTACTTC; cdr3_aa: CASSLGSGQGLYEQYF
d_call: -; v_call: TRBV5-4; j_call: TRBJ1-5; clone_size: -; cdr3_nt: TGTGCCAGCAGCTTGGCAGGGGAGATGCAGCCCCAGCATTTT; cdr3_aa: CASSLAGEMQPQHF
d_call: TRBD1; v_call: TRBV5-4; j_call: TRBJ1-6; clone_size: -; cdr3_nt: TGTGCCAGCAGCTTGATCTCAGGGGGCCTAGCGAATTCACCCCTCCACTTT; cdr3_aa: CASSLISGGLANSPLHF
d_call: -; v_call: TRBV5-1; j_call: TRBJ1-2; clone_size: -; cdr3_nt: TGCGCCAGCAGCTTGGAAGGGGCAGGTTATGGCTACACCTTC; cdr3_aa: CASSLEGAGYGYTF
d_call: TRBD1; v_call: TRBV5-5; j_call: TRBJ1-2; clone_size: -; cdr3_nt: TGTGCCAGCAGCCCCGGGACAGGCCTGTATTTAGCTAACTATGGCTACACCTTC; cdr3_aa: CASSPGTGLYLANYGYTF
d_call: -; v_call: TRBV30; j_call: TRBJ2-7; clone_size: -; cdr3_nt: TGTGCCTGGAGTCCACAGGGCGGAGGGCAGTACTTC; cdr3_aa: CAWSPQGGGQYF
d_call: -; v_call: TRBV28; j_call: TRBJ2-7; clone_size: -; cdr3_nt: TGTGCCAGCAGTAATGACAGGGAGCAGTACTTC; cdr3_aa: CASSNDREQYF
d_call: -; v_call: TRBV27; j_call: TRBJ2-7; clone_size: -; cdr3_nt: TGTGCCAGCAGTACCCGACAGCCCAGCAACGAGCAGTACTTC; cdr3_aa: CASSTRQPSNEQYF
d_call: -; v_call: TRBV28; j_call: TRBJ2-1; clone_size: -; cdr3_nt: TGTGCCAGCAGTCTCATGATGAGCGGAAATGAGCAGTTCTTC; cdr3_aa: CASSLMMSGNEQFF
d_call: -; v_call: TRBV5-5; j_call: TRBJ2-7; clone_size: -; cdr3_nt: TGTGCCAGCAGCTTTAGTGTGCAGGCCGTCGACGAGCAGTACTTC; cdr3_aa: CASSFSVQAVDEQYF
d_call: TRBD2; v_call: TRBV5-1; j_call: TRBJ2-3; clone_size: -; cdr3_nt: TGCGCCAGCAGCTTGGCCGGGGGGGTGAGTACGCAGTATTTT; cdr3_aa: CASSLAGGVSTQYF
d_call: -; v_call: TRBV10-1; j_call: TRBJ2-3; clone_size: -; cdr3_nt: TGCGCCAGCAGTGGGTCCTTACTCACAGATACGCAGTATTTT; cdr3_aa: CASSGSLLTDTQYF
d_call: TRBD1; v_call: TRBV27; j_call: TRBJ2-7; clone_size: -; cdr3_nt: TGTGCCAGCAGTCTAACCGGGACAGGGATGGGCGAGCAGTACTTC; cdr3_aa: CASSLTGTGMGEQYF
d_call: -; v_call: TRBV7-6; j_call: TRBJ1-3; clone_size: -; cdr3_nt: TGTGCCAGCAGCTTAGCGAGGAACACCATATATTTT; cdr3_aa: CASSLARNTIYF
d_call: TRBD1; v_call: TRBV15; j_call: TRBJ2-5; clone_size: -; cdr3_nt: TGTGCCACCGCGGACAGGGGGAATCAAGAGACCCAGTACTTC; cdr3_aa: CATADRGNQETQYF
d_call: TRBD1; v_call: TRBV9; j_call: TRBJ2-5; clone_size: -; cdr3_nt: TGTGCCAGCAGCTCAGGGGGCGGGCAAGAGACCCAGTACTTC; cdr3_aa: CASSSGGGQETQYF
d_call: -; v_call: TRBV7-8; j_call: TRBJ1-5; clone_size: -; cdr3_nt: TGTGCCAGCAGTCCCAGTGGTCAGCCCCAGCATTTT; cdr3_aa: CASSPSGQPQHF
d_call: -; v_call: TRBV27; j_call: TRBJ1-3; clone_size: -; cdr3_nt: TGTGCCAGCAGTTTTCAACTCGGAAACACCATATATTTT; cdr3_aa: CASSFQLGNTIYF
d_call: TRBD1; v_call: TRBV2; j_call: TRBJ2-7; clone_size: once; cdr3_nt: TGTGCCAGCAGTGAGCGGACAGGTCCCTACGAGCAGTACTTC; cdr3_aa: CASSERTGPYEQYF
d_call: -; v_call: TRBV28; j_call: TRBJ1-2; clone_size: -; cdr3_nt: TGTGCCAGCAGTTTCTTCAACCTAAGGACAAACCCCTATGGCTACACCTTC; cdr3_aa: CASSFFNLRTNPYGYTF
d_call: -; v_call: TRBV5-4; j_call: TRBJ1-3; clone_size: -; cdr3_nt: TGTGCCAGCAGCTTACCGGGTCCTGGAAACACCATATATTTT; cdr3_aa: CASSLPGPGNTIYF
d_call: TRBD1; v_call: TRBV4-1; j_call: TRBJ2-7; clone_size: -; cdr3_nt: TGCGCCAGCAGCCGGGACAGGGGCTACGAGCAGTACTTC; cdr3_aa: CASSRDRGYEQYF
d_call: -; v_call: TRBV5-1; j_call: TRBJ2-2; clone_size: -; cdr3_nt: TGCGCCAGCACCGGACAGAACACCGGGGAGCTGTTTTTT; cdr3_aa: CASTGQNTGELFF
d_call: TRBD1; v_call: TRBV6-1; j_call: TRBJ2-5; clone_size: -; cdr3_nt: TGTGCCAGCAGTCCGGGGACAGCACAAGAGACCCAGTACTTC; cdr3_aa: CASSPGTAQETQYF
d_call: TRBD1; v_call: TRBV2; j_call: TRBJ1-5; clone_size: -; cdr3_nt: TGTGCCAGCAGAGGAGGAACTGGACAGGAATACCATCAGCCCCAGCATTTT; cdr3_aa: CASRGGTGQEYHQPQHF
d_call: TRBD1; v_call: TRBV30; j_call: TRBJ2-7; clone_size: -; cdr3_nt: TGTGCCTGGAGCGCGACAGGGTGGCCCTACGAGCAGTACTTC; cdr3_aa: CAWSATGWPYEQYF
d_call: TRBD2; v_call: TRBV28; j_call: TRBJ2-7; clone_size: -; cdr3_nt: TGTGCCAGCATGGCGGGAGGGCCTGCAGTGGACTACGAGCAGTACTTC; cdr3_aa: CASMAGGPAVDYEQYF
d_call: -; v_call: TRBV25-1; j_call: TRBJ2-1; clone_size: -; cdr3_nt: TGTGCCAGCAGTGAATACTGGTTGCCCTCTACGTCCTACAATGAGCAGTTCTTC; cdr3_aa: CASSEYWLPSTSYNEQFF
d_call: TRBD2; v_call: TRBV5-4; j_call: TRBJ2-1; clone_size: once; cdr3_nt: TGTGCCAGCAGCTTTATTAGCGGGGGGGCCTATGAGCAGTTCTTC; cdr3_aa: CASSFISGGAYEQFF
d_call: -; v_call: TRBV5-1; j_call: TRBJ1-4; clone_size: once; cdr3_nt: TGCGCCAGCAGCTTACGGACAGCAAGTAATGAAAAACTGTTTTTT; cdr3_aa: CASSLRTASNEKLFF
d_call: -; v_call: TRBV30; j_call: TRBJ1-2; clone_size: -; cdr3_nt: TGTGCCTGGAGCACAGGACGGGTGGGTCGAGGCTACACCTTC; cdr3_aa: CAWSTGRVGRGYTF
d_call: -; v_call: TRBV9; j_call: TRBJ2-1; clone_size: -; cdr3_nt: TGTGCCAGCAGCACAGGAGGGGCAGGGGGACATGAGCAGTTCTTC; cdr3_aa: CASSTGGAGGHEQFF
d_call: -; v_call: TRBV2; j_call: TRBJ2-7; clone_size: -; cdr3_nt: TGTGCCAGCAGTGAGAAATTAAGCGGATTTTACGAGCAGTACTTC; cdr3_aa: CASSEKLSGFYEQYF
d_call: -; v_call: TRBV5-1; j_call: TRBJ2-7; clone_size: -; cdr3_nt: TGCGCCAGCAGCTTGGATCTATACGAGCAGTACTTC; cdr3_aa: CASSLDLYEQYF
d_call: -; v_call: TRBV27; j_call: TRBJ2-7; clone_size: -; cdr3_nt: TGTGCCAGCAGTTTAGGTAACACCGCCTACGAGCAGTACTTC; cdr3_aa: CASSLGNTAYEQYF
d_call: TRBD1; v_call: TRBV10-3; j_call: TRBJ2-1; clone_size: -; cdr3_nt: TGTGCCATCAGTGGAGCCGGGACAGGGGGCACAAATGAGCAGTTCTTC; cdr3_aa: CAISGAGTGGTNEQFF
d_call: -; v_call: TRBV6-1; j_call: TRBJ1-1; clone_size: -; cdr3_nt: TGTGCCAGCAGTGAAGACAGGGTGTTGGCTTTCTTT; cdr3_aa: CASSEDRVLAFF
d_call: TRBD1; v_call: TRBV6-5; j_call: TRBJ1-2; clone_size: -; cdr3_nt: TGTGCCAGCAGCCTTGGGAGGGACAGGGACTATGGCTACACCTTC; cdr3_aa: CASSLGRDRDYGYTF
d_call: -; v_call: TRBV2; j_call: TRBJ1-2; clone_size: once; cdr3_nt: TGTGCCAGCACCCTTAACTATGGCTACACCTTC; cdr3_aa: CASTLNYGYTF
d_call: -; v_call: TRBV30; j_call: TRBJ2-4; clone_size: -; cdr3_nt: TGTGCCTGGAGGAAACAGGGAATGGACATTCAGTACTTC; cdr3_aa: CAWRKQGMDIQYF
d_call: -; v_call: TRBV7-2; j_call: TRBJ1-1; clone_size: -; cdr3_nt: TGTGCCTGCGGGACTGAGACCAACACTGAAGCTTTCTTT; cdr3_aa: CACGTETNTEAFF
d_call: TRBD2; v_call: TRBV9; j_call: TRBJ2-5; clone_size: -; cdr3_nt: TGTGCCAGCAGCCCAGGGACTAGCGGGGCTGAGACCCAGTACTTC; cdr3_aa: CASSPGTSGAETQYF
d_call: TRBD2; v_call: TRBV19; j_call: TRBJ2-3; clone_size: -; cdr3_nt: TGTGCCAGTAGTATGGAGAGCGGGAGGGCCTCAGATACGCAGTATTTT; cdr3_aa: CASSMESGRASDTQYF
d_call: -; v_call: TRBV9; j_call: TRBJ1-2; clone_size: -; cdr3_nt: TGTGCCAGCAGCCCGACTTCGTCACGGGGGAGGTCAGGCTACACCTTC; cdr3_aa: CASSPTSSRGRSGYTF
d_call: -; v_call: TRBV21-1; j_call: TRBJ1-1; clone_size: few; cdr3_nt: TGTGCCAGCAGCATCCGACAGGGGATGCGAGCTTTCTTT; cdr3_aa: CASSIRQGMRAFF
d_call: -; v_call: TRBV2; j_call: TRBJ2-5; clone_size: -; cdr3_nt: TGTGCCAGCAGTGAAGGCATAGGGGAAGAGACCCAGTACTTC; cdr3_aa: CASSEGIGEETQYF
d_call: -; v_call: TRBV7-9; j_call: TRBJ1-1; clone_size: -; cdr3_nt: TGTGCCAGCGGACCGAACAGGGACACTGAAGCTTTCTTT; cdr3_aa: CASGPNRDTEAFF
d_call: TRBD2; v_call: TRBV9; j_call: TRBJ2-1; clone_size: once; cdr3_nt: TGTGCCAGCAGCCCCCAAGCGGGAGGGTCCTACAATGAGCAGTTCTTC; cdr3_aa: CASSPQAGGSYNEQFF
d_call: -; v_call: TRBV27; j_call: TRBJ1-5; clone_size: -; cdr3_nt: TGTGCCAGCAGTTTATCCGGTACTTTTCAGCCCCAGCATTTT; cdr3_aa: CASSLSGTFQPQHF
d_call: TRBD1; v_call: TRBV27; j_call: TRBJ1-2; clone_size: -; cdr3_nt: TGTGCCAGCAGTATCTCGACAGGGGGCTCGAACTATGGCTACACCTTC; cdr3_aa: CASSISTGGSNYGYTF
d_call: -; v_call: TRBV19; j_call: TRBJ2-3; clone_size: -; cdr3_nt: TGTGCCAGTAGTATAAATCAGGGGCGGAGGGATACGCAGTATTTT; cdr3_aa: CASSINQGRRDTQYF
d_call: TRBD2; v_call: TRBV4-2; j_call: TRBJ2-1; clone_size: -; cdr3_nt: TGTGCCAGCAGCCAGGAGAGCGCTAGCGGGAGGGATGAGCAGTTCTTC; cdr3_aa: CASSQESASGRDEQFF
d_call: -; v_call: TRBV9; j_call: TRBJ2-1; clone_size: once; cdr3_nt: TGTGCCAGCAGCGTAGAACAGGGTCCCAATGAGCAGTTCTTC; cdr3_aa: CASSVEQGPNEQFF
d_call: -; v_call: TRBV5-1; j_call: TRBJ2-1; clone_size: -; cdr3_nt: TGCGCCAGCAGCTTACGGGCAGGGAATGAGCAGTTCTTC; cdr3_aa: CASSLRAGNEQFF
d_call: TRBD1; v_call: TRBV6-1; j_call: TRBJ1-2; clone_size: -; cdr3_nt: TGTGCCAGCAGTGAATACAGGCTTCGGACAGGACACTATGGCTACACCTTC; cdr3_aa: CASSEYRLRTGHYGYTF
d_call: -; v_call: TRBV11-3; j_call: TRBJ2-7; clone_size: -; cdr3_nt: TGTGCCAGCAGCTTAGGTTTCGGGACACCGACCTACGAGCAGTACTTC; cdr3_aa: CASSLGFGTPTYEQYF
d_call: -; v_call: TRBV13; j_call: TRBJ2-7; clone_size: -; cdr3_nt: TGTGCCAGCAGCTTAGTCACCCCATACGGAGGGTCGCGTTACGAGCAGTACTTC; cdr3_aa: CASSLVTPYGGSRYEQYF